These T cell receptor beta chains were read from a single sample in a study of cytomegalovirus exposure and HLA in healthy donors. Clones were read by immunoSEQ multiplex PCR, and TCRdb kept only the in-frame ones, dropping some. The clone table shows some 140,000 clones, with the ten largest holding 1.5% to 1.7%. Sequenced sample: PBMCs. The receptors originated from a woman between 40 and 55 years old in good health and CMV-seronegative. Both conserved end residues are part of each CDR3. A D gene is named only where the DNA matches it firmly. Only some rows state a clone size, as once, few, many or a class for expanded clones.

v_call: TRBV4-1; clone_size: .; j_call: TRBJ1-5; d_call: TRBD1; cdr3_length: 17; cdr3_nt: TGCGCCAGCAGCCAGATCCGTGGGACAGGGGGCAATCAGCCCCAGCATTTT; cdr3_aa: CASSQIRGTGGNQPQHF
v_call: TRBV7-2; clone_size: .; j_call: TRBJ2-2; d_call: TRBD1; cdr3_length: 18; cdr3_nt: TGTGCCAGCAGCTCGCGGACAGGGGGGCCAACGAACACCGGGGAGCTGTTTTTT; cdr3_aa: CASSSRTGGPTNTGELFF
v_call: TRBV6-1; clone_size: .; j_call: TRBJ1-2; d_call: .; cdr3_length: 12; cdr3_nt: TGTGCCAGCAACCGACAGAGCTATGGCTACACCTTC; cdr3_aa: CASNRQSYGYTF
v_call: TRBV11-3; clone_size: .; j_call: TRBJ1-1; d_call: .; cdr3_length: 14; cdr3_nt: TGTGCCAGCAGCTTAGTAGGGGGAAGCACTGAAGCTTTCTTT; cdr3_aa: CASSLVGGSTEAFF
v_call: TRBV28; clone_size: .; j_call: TRBJ1-5; d_call: TRBD1; cdr3_length: 15; cdr3_nt: TGTGCCAGCAGTCCTCGGGACAGGGTCAATCAGCCCCAGCATTTT; cdr3_aa: CASSPRDRVNQPQHF
v_call: TRBV10-3; clone_size: .; j_call: TRBJ2-2; d_call: .; cdr3_length: 18; cdr3_nt: TGTGCCATCAGTGGGACTGTGTGGGAAAGTCTCGCCACCGGGGAGCTGTTTTTT; cdr3_aa: CAISGTVWESLATGELFF
v_call: TRBV14; clone_size: .; j_call: TRBJ2-2; d_call: TRBD2; cdr3_length: 15; cdr3_nt: TGTGCCAGCAGCCGAAGCGGGGGGAACACCGGGGAGCTGTTTTTT; cdr3_aa: CASSRSGGNTGELFF
v_call: TRBV6-1; clone_size: .; j_call: TRBJ1-2; d_call: .; cdr3_length: 12; cdr3_nt: TGTGCCAGCACCCTTGACAGAAATGGCTACACCTTC; cdr3_aa: CASTLDRNGYTF
v_call: TRBV5-5; clone_size: .; j_call: TRBJ2-6; d_call: .; cdr3_length: 18; cdr3_nt: TGTGCCAGCAGCCTTATTCCCCCGGGTAGTTCAGGGGCCAACGTCCTGACTTTC; cdr3_aa: CASSLIPPGSSGANVLTF
v_call: TRBV9; clone_size: .; j_call: TRBJ1-2; d_call: .; cdr3_length: 15; cdr3_nt: TGTGCCAGCAGCCCCCGGGACATCGCTAACTATGGCTACACCTTC; cdr3_aa: CASSPRDIANYGYTF
v_call: TRBV19; clone_size: .; j_call: TRBJ1-6; d_call: .; cdr3_length: 15; cdr3_nt: TGTGCCAGTAGTACTACTGGAGGTTCTAATTCACCCCTCCACTTT; cdr3_aa: CASSTTGGSNSPLHF
v_call: TRBV5-1; clone_size: .; j_call: TRBJ1-4; d_call: TRBD1; cdr3_length: 16; cdr3_nt: TGCGCCAGCAGCTTAAATACAGGGGGCGCAGACGAAAAACTGTTTTTT; cdr3_aa: CASSLNTGGADEKLFF
v_call: TRBV19; clone_size: medium-sized; j_call: TRBJ1-5; d_call: .; cdr3_length: 14; cdr3_nt: TGTGCCAGTTTCGACAGACTTAGCAATCAGCCCCAGCATTTT; cdr3_aa: CASFDRLSNQPQHF
v_call: TRBV14; clone_size: .; j_call: TRBJ2-1; d_call: .; cdr3_length: 14; cdr3_nt: TGTGCCAGCAGCCCCTTAGCGGACGGGGATGAGCAGTTCTTC; cdr3_aa: CASSPLADGDEQFF
v_call: TRBV2; clone_size: .; j_call: TRBJ2-7; d_call: .; cdr3_length: 12; cdr3_nt: TGTGCCGGAGGCAGCCTCTCCTACGAGCAGTACTTC; cdr3_aa: CAGGSLSYEQYF
v_call: TRBV9; clone_size: .; j_call: TRBJ2-1; d_call: .; cdr3_length: 15; cdr3_nt: TGTGCCAGCAGCGTAGGGGCAGTTTCCTACAATGAGCAGTTCTTC; cdr3_aa: CASSVGAVSYNEQFF
v_call: TRBV7-9; clone_size: .; j_call: TRBJ1-6; d_call: .; cdr3_length: 15; cdr3_nt: TGTGCCAGCAGCGAACAGGGAATTCGTAATTCACCCCTCCACTTT; cdr3_aa: CASSEQGIRNSPLHF
v_call: TRBV2; clone_size: .; j_call: TRBJ1-5; d_call: TRBD1; cdr3_length: 15; cdr3_nt: TGTGCCAGCACCCGAGACAGGGTCAGCAATCAGCCCCAGCATTTT; cdr3_aa: CASTRDRVSNQPQHF
v_call: TRBV7-6; clone_size: .; j_call: TRBJ1-1; d_call: TRBD1; cdr3_length: 16; cdr3_nt: TGTGCCAGCAGCTTCCGCGGACAGGCAATGAACACTGAAGCTTTCTTT; cdr3_aa: CASSFRGQAMNTEAFF
v_call: TRBV11-2; clone_size: .; j_call: TRBJ1-4; d_call: TRBD1; cdr3_length: 14; cdr3_nt: TGTGCCAGCACCCACAGGGGGCGAGATGAAAAACTGTTTTTT; cdr3_aa: CASTHRGRDEKLFF
v_call: TRBV19; clone_size: .; j_call: TRBJ1-2; d_call: TRBD1; cdr3_length: 13; cdr3_nt: TGTGCCAGTATGGGACAGATTAACTATGGCTACACCTTC; cdr3_aa: CASMGQINYGYTF
v_call: TRBV5-1; clone_size: .; j_call: TRBJ2-1; d_call: TRBD1; cdr3_length: 16; cdr3_nt: TGCGCCAGCAGCTTTACCGGGACAGGGAAGTACAATGAGCAGTTCTTC; cdr3_aa: CASSFTGTGKYNEQFF
v_call: TRBV4-3; clone_size: .; j_call: TRBJ2-6; d_call: TRBD1; cdr3_length: 20; cdr3_nt: TGCGCCAGCAGCCAAGTACCCGCCGGGACAGGGGGCGCTGGGGCCAACGTCCTGACTTTC; cdr3_aa: CASSQVPAGTGGAGANVLTF
v_call: TRBV18; clone_size: .; j_call: TRBJ1-5; d_call: TRBD1; cdr3_length: 16; cdr3_nt: TGTGCCAGCTCAGAAAACAGGGGGAGTAGCAATCAGCCCCAGCATTTT; cdr3_aa: CASSENRGSSNQPQHF
v_call: TRBV29-1; clone_size: .; j_call: TRBJ1-2; d_call: TRBD1; cdr3_length: 14; cdr3_nt: TGCAGCGTTGAGCTAGACAGGGGACACTATGGCTACACCTTC; cdr3_aa: CSVELDRGHYGYTF
v_call: TRBV29-1; clone_size: .; j_call: TRBJ2-3; d_call: .; cdr3_length: 12; cdr3_nt: TGCAGCGTTGAGGTGGCCACAGATACGCAGTATTTT; cdr3_aa: CSVEVATDTQYF
v_call: TRBV7-3; clone_size: .; j_call: TRBJ2-1; d_call: .; cdr3_length: 15; cdr3_nt: TGTGCCAGCAGCCCCCGCGGGTTCTCCTACAATGAGCAGTTCTTC; cdr3_aa: CASSPRGFSYNEQFF
v_call: TRBV6-4; clone_size: .; j_call: TRBJ2-1; d_call: TRBD2; cdr3_length: 15; cdr3_nt: TGTGCCAGCAGTGACGGACTAGCGGGGGACAATGAGCAGTTCTTC; cdr3_aa: CASSDGLAGDNEQFF